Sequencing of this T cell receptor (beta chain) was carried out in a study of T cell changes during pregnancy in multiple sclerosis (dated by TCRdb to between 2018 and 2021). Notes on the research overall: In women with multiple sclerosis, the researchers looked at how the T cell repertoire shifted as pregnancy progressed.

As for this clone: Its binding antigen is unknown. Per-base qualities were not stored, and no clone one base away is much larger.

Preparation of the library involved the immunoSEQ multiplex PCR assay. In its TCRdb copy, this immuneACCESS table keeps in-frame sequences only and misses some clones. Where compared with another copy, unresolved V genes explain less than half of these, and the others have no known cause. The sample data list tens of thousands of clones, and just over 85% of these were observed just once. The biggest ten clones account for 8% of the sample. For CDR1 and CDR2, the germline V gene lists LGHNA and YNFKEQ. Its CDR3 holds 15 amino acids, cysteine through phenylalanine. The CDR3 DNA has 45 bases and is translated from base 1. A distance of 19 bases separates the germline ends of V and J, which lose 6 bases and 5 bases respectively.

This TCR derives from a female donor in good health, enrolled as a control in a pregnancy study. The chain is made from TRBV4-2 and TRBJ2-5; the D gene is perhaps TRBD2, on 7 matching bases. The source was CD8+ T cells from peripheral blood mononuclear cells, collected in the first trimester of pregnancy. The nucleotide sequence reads TGTGCCAGCAGTCGTGATCGGGGGGCCACGGAGACCCAGTACTTC. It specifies CASSRDRGATETQYF.